This T cell receptor (beta chain) was identified in a study of blood T cell repertoires in COVID-19. For the study at large: PBMCs, B-cell-depleted T cells, or T cells were the source of the cDNA or gDNA that made up the material.

The study drew participants aged about 18 to 90 years from approximately 25 US areas. In the authors' methods: Amplifying reference gene primers gave estimates of nucleated cell counts. Using immunoSEQ multiplex PCR, the repertoire was profiled, and TCRdb retains in-frame clones only, with some absent. D and trimming were read from the DNA, whereas the V and J calls and clone size are those reported in that table. The sample records roughly 370,000 clones, just under 90% being singletons. V lost 1 base and J lost 1, with 7 bases in between. Germline-derived CDR1 and CDR2 are LGHNA and YSLEER. CDR3 length: 14 residues.

The TCR comes from a woman aged 45-59 years who had recovered from COVID-19. The sequenced sample was PBMCs or T cells enriched from blood (not recorded which). The chain uses TRBV4-3 and TRBJ1-1; D is possibly TRBD1 (5 bases). CDR3: CASSQVGENTEAFF. The DNA of the CDR3 is TGCGCCAGCAGCCAAGTAGGGGAGAACACTGAAGCTTTCTTT.